This T cell receptor beta chain was sequenced for a study of cytomegalovirus exposure and HLA in healthy donors. PCR primers comprised 60 Vbeta and 13 Jbeta primers. The protocol was immunoSEQ multiplex PCR, while the TCRdb copy is restricted to in-frame clones and leaves out a portion. The sample includes roughly 50,000 clones, more than 70% of them seen just once. The CDR3 totals 15 residues. CDR1 is GTSNPN and CDR2 is SVGIG in the germline V gene (reference sequence). After removal of 5 bases from V and 3 bases from J, the junction contained 3 bases not matched to a gene. Material: PBMCs. This TCR derives from a man aged 30 to 39 in good health and CMV-seropositive. The chain carries TRBV30 and TRBJ2-1; 14 bases align to TRBD2. The CDR3 bases are TGTGCCTGGGGAGGGACTAGCGGGGGCTACAATGAGCAGTTCTTC. Translation: CAWGGTSGGYNEQFF.